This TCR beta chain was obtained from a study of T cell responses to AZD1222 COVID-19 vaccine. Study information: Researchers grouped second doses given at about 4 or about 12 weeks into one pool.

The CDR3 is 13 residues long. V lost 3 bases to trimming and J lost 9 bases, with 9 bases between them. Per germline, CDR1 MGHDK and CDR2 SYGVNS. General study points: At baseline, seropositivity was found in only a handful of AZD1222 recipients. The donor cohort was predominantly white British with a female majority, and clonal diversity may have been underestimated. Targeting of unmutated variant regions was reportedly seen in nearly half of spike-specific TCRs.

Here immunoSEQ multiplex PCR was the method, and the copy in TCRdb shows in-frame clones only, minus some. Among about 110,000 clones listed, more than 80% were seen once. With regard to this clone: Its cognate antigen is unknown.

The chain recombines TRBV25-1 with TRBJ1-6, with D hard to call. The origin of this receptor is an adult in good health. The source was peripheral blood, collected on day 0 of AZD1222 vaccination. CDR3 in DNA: TGTGCCAGCAGTGACCTGGGCCGTTCACCCCTCCACTTT. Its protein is CASSDLGRSPLHF.